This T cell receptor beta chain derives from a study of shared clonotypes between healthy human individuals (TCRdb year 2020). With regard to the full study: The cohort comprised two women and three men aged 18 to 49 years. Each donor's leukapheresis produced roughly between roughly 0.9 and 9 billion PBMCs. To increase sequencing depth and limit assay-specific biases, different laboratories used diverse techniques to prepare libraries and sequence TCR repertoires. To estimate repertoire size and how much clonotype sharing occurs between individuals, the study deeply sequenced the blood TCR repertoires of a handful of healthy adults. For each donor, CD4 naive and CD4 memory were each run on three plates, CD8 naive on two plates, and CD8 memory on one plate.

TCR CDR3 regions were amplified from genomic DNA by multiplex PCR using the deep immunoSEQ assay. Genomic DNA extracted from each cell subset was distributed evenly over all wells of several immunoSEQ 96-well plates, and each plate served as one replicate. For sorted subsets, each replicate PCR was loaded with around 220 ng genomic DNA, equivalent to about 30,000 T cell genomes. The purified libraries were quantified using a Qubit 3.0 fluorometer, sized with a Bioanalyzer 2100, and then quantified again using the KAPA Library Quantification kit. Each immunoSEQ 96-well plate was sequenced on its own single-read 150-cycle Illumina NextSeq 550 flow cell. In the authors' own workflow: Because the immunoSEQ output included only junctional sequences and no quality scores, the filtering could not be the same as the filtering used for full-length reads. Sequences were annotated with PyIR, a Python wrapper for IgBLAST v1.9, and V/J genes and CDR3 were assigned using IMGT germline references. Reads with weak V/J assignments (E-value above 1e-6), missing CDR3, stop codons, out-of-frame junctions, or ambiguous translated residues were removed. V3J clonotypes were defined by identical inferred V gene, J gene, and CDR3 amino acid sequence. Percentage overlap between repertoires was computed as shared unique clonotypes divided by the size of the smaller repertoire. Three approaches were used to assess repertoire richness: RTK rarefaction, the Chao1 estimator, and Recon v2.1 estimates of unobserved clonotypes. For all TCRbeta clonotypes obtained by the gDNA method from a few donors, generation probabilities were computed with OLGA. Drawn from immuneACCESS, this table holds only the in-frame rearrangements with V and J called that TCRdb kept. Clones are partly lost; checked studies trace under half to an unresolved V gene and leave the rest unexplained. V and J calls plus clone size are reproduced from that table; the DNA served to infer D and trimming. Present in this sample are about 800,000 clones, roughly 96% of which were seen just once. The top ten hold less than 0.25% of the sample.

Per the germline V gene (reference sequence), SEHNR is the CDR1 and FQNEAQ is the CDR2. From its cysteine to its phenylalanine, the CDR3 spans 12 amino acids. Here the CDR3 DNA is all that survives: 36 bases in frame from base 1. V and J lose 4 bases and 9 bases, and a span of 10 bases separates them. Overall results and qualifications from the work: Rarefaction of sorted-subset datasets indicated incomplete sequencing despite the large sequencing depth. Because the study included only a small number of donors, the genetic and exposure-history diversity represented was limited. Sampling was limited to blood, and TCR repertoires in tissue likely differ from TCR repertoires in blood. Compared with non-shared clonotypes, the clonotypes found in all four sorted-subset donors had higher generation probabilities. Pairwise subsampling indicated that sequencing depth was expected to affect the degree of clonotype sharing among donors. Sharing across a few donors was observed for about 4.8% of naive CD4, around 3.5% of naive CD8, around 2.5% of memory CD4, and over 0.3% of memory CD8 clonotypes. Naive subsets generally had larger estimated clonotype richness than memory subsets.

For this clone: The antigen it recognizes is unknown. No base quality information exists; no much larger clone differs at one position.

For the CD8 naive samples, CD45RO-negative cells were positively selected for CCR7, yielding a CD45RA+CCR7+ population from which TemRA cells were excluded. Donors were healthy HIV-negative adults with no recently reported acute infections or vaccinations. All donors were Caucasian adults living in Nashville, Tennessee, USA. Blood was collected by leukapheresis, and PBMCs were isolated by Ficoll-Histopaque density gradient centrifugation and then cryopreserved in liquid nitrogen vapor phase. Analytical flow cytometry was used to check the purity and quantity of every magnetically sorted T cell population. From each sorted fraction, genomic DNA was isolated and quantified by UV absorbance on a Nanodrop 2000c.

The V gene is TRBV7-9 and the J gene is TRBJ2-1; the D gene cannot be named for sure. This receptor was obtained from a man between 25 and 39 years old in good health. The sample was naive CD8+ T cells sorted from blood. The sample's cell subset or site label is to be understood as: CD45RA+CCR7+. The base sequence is TGTGCCAGCAGCTCCCATGAGAGTGAGCAGTTCTTC. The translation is CASSSHESEQFF. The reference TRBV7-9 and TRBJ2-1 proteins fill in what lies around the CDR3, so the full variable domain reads DTGVSQNPRHKITKRGQNVTFRCDPISEHNRLYWYRQTLGQGPEFLTYFQNEAQLEKSRLLSDRFSAERPKGSFSTLEIQRTEQGDSAMYLCASSSHESEQFFGPGTRLTVL.